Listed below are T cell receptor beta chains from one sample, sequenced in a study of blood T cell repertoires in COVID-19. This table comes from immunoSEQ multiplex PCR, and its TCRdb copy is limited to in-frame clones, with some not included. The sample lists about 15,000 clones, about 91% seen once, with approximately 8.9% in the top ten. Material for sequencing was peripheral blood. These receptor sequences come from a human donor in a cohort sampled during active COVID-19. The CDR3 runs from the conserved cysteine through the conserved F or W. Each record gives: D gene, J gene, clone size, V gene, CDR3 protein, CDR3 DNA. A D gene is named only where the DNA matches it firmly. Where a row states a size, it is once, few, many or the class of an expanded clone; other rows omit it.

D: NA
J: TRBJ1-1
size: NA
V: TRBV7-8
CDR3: CASSLRTPEAFF
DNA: TGTGCCAGCAGCTTACGAACACCTGAAGCTTTCTTT

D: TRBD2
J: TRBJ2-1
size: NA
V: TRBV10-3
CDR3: CASDLGLAGSEQFF
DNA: TGTGCCAGCGATCTGGGACTAGCGGGATCCGAACAGTTCTTC

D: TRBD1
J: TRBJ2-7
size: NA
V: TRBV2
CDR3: CASSLGQGSNYEQYF
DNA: TGTGCCAGCAGCTTAGGACAGGGGTCCAACTACGAGCAGTACTTC

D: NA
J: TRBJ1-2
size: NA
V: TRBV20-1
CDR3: CSAHPGGGYTF
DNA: TGCAGTGCCCATCCAGGAGGTGGCTACACCTTC

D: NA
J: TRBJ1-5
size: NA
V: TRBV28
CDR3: CASSFPPNPGREERQPQHF
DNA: TGTGCCAGCAGTTTTCCTCCAAACCCGGGCAGGGAGGAGCGGCAGCCCCAGCATTTT

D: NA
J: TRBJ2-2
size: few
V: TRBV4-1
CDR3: CASSQVLQYTGELFF
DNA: TGCGCCAGCAGCCAAGTATTACAGTACACCGGGGAGCTGTTTTTT

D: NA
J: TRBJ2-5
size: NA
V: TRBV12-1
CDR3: CASSSTQYF
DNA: TGTGCCAGCAGCTCAACCCAGTACTTC

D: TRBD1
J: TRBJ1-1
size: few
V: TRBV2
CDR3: CASKYREGAKTEAFF
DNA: TGTGCCAGCAAGTATCGCGAGGGGGCGAAGACTGAAGCTTTCTTT

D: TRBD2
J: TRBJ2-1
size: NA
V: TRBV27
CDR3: CASRTSGEQFF
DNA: TGTGCCAGCAGGACTAGCGGTGAGCAGTTCTTC

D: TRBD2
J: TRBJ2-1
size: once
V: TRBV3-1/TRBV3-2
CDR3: CASSLPSGRANNEQFF
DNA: TGTGCCAGCAGCCTCCCGAGCGGGAGGGCCAACAATGAGCAGTTCTTC

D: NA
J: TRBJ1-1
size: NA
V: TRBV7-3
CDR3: CASSLGGGVTEAFF
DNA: TGTGCCAGCAGCTTAGGTGGAGGTGTCACTGAAGCTTTCTTT

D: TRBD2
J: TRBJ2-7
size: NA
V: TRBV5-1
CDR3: CASSREDGYEQYF
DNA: TGCGCCAGCAGTCGGGAGGACGGGTACGAGCAGTACTTC

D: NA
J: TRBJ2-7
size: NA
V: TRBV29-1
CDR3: CSGGSGAEQYF
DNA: TGCAGCGGAGGATCAGGGGCCGAGCAGTACTTC

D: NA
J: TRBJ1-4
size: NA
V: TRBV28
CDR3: CASSLGGANEKLFF
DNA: TGTGCCAGCAGTTTGGGGGGGGCTAATGAAAAACTGTTTTTT

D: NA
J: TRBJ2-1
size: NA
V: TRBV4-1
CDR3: CASSQDSTGVLAYNEQFF
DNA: TGCGCCAGCAGCCAAGATTCTACGGGGGTTTTAGCCTACAATGAGCAGTTCTTC

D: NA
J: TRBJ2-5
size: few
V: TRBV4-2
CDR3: CASSRAGELGLETQYF
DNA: TGTGCCAGCAGTCGAGCCGGGGAGCTCGGTTTAGAGACCCAGTACTTC

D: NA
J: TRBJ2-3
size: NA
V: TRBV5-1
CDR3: CASSLPGTDTQYF
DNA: TGCGCCAGCAGCTTGCCGGGGACAGATACGCAGTATTTT

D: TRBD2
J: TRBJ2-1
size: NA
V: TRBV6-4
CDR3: CAPSMVAGVNEQFF
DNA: TGTGCCCCTTCGATGGTAGCGGGAGTTAATGAGCAGTTCTTC

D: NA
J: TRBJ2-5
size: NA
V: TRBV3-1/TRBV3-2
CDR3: CASSQEKGTREETQYF
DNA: TGTGCCAGCAGCCAAGAGAAGGGGACAAGGGAAGAGACCCAGTACTTC

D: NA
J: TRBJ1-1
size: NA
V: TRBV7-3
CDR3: CASSSQPGGHNTEAFF
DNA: TGTGCCAGCAGCTCTCAACCGGGAGGACACAACACTGAAGCTTTCTTT

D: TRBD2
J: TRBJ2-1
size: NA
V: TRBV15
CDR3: CATTPPGGSSYNEQFF
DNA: TGTGCCACCACCCCGCCGGGAGGGAGCTCCTACAATGAGCAGTTCTTC

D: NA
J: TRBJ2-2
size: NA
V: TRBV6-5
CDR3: CASNQWSGNTGELFF
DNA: TGTGCCAGTAACCAGTGGAGCGGGAACACCGGGGAGCTGTTTTTT

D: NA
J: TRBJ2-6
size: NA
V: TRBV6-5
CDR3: CASKGAPGGANVLTF
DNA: TGTGCCAGCAAAGGAGCTCCGGGGGGGGCCAACGTCCTGACTTTC

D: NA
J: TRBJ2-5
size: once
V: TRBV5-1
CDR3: CASSPAVTAGTQYF
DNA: TGCGCCAGCAGCCCCGCCGTGACCGCAGGGACCCAGTACTTC

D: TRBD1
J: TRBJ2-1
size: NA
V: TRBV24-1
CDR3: CATSDRQGLSNEQFF
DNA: TGTGCCACCAGTGATCGACAGGGCCTTTCCAATGAGCAGTTCTTC

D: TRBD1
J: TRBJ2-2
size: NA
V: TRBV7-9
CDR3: CASSSFGGTGGTTGELFF
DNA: TGTGCCAGCAGCTCCTTCGGTGGGACAGGGGGAACCACCGGGGAGCTGTTTTTT

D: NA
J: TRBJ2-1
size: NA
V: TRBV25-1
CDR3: CASSEKTLSYNEQFF
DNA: TGTGCCAGCAGTGAAAAGACACTGTCCTACAATGAGCAGTTCTTC

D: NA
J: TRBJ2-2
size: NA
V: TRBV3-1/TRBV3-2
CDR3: CASSQRLTRDTGELFF
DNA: TGTGCCAGCAGCCAACGCCTTACTCGGGACACCGGGGAGCTGTTTTTT

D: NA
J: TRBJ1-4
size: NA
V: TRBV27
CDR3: CASSSPRWSEKLFF
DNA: TGTGCCAGCAGTTCGCCCCGGTGGTCTGAAAAACTGTTTTTT

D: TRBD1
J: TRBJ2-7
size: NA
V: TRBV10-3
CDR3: CAISAGTGGYEQYF
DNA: TGTGCCATCAGTGCGGGGACAGGGGGGTACGAGCAGTACTTC

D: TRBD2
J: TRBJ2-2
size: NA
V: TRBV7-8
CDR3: CASSLGVAGGHTGELFF
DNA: TGTGCCAGCAGCTTAGGAGTAGCGGGAGGTCACACCGGGGAGCTGTTTTTT

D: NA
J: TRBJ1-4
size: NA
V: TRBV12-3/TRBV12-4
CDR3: CASSLSKKLFF
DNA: TGTGCCAGCAGTTTGTCTAAAAAGCTGTTTTTT

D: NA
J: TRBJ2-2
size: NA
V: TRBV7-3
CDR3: CASSLGAGELFF
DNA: TGTGCCAGCAGCTTAGGAGCCGGGGAGCTGTTTTTT

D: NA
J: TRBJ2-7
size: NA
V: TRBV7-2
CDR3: CASSLLSGREQYF
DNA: TGTGCCAGCAGCTTATTATCTGGGCGTGAGCAGTACTTC

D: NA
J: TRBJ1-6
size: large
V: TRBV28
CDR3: CASSLPYYDRSSYNSPLHF
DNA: TGTGCCAGCAGTTTACCCTATTATGACAGGAGCTCCTATAATTCACCCCTCCACTTT

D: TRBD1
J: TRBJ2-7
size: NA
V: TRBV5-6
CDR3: CASSLEDRRQPNYEQYF
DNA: TGTGCCAGCAGCTTGGAGGACAGGCGGCAACCTAACTACGAGCAGTACTTC

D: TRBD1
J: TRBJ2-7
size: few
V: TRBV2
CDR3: CASKPGQGIGEQYF
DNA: TGTGCCAGCAAACCGGGACAGGGTATTGGCGAGCAGTACTTC

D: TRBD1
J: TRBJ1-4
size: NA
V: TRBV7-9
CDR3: CASSRTGGVATNEKLFF
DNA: TGTGCCAGCAGCCGGACAGGTGGGGTTGCAACTAATGAAAAACTGTTTTTT

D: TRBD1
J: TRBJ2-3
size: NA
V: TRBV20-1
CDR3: CSASGTGDITDTQYF
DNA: TGCAGTGCTAGTGGGACAGGGGACATCACAGATACGCAGTATTTT

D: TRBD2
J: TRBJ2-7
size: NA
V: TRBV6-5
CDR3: CASRQTSGGNYEQYF
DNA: TGTGCCAGCAGGCAAACTAGCGGGGGAAACTACGAGCAGTACTTC

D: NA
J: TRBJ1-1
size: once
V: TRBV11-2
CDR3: CASRTIQGLNTEAFF
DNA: TGTGCCAGCAGGACGATACAGGGTCTGAACACTGAAGCTTTCTTT

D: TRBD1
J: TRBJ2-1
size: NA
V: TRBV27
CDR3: CASSLSPDRDYNEQFF
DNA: TGTGCCAGCAGTTTATCGCCGGACAGGGACTACAATGAGCAGTTCTTC

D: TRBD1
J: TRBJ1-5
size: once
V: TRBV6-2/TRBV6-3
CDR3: CASSYRTGGRQPQHF
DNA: TGTGCCAGCAGTTATCGGACAGGGGGCCGGCAGCCCCAGCATTTT

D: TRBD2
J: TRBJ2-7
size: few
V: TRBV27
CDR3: CASRLAGGYEQYF
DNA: TGTGCCAGCAGACTAGCGGGAGGCTACGAGCAGTACTTC

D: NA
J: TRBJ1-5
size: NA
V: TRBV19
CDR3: CASSITGYSNQPQHF
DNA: TGTGCCAGTAGTATTACCGGGTATAGCAATCAGCCCCAGCATTTT

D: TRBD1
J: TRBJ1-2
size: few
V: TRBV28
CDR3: CASSLTDRRGYTF
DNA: TGTGCCAGCAGTTTAACGGACAGGAGAGGCTACACCTTC

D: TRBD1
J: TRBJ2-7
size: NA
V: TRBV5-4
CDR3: CASSLGQGNYEQYF
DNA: TGTGCCAGCAGCTTGGGACAGGGAAACTACGAGCAGTACTTC

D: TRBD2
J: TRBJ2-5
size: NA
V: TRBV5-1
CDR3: CASSRLAGQETQYF
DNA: TGCGCCAGCAGCCGACTAGCGGGGCAAGAGACCCAGTACTTC

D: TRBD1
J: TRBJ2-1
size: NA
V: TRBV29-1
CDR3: CSVEGPGQVGEQFF
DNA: TGCAGCGTTGAGGGACCGGGACAGGTCGGGGAGCAGTTCTTC

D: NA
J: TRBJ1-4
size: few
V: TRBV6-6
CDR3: CATSRGALEKLFF
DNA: TGTGCCACCAGCCGGGGGGCGCTTGAAAAACTGTTTTTT

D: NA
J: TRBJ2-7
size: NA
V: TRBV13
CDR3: CASSQSNRDYEQYF
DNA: TGTGCCAGCAGCCAGTCGAACAGGGACTACGAGCAGTACTTC

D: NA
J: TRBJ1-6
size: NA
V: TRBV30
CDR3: CALSGQRNSPLHF
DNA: TGTGCCCTCAGCGGTCAAAGGAATTCACCCCTCCACTTT

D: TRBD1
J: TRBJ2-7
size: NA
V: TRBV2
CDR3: CASILGRGQGTYEQYF
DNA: TGTGCCAGCATCCTTGGACGGGGACAGGGGACCTACGAGCAGTACTTC

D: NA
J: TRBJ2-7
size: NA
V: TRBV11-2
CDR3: CASSLGVRGEQYF
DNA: TGTGCCAGCAGCTTAGGTGTTCGGGGCGAGCAGTACTTC

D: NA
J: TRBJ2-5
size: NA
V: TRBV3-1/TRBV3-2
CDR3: CASSQGEPTTQYF
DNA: TGTGCCAGCAGCCAAGGTGAACCTACCACCCAGTACTTC

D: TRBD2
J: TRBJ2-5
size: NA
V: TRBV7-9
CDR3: CASSSSFGGRTQETQYF
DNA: TGTGCCAGCAGCTCCAGCTTTGGCGGGAGGACCCAAGAGACCCAGTACTTC

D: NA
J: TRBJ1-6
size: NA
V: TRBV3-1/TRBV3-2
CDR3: CASTTAINSPLHF
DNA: TGTGCCAGCACGACTGCCATTAATTCACCCCTCCACTTT